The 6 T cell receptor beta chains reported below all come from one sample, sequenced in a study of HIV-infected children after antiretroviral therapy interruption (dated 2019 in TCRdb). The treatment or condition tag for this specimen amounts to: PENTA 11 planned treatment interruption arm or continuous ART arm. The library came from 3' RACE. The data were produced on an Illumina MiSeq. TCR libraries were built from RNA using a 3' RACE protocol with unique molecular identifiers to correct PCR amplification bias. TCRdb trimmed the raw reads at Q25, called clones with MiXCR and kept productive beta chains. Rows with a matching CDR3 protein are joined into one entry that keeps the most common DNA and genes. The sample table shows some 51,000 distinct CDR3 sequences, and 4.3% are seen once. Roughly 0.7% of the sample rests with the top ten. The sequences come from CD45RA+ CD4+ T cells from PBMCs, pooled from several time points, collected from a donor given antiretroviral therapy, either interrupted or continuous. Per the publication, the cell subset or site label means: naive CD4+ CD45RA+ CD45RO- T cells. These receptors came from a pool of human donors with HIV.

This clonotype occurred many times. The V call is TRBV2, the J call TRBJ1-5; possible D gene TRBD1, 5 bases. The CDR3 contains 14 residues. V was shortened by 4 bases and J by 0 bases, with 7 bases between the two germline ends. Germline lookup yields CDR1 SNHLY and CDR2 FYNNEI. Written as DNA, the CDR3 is TGTGCCAGCAGTGCAGGGTCTAGCAATCAGCCCCAGCATTTT. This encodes CASSAGSSNQPQHF.

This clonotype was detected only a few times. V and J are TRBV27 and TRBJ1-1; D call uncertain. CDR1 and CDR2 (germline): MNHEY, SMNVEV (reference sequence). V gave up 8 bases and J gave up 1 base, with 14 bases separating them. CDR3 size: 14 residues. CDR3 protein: CASHMGRTNTEAFF. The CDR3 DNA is TGTGCCAGCCATATGGGAAGGACGAACACTGAAGCTTTCTTT.

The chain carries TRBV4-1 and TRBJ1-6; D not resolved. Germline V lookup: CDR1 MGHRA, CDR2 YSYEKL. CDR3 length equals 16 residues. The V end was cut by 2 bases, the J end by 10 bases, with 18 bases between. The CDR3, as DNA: TGCGCCAGCAGCCAACTTCCGGTTGTGTTGAGCTCACCCCTCCACTTT. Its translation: CASSQLPVVLSSPLHF.

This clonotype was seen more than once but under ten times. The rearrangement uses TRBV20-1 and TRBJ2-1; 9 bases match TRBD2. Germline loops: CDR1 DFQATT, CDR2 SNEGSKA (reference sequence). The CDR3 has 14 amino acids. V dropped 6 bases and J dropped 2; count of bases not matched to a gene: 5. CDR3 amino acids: CSAGSGGTYNEQFF. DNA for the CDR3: TGCAGTGCGGGTAGCGGGGGCACCTACAATGAGCAGTTCTTC.

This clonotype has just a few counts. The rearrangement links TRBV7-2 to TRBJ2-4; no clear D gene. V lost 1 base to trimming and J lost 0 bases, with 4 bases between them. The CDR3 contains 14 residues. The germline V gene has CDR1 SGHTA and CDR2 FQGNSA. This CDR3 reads CASSLEGAKNIQYF. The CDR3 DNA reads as TGTGCCAGCAGCTTAGAAGGAGCCAAAAACATTCAGTACTTC.

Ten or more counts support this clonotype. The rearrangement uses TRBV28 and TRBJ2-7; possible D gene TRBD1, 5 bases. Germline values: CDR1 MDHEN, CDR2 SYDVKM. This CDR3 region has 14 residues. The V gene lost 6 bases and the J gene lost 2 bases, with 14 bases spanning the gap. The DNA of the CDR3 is TGTGCCAGCAGAGAGACAGACCCAACCTACGAGCAGTACTTC. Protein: CASRETDPTYEQYF.